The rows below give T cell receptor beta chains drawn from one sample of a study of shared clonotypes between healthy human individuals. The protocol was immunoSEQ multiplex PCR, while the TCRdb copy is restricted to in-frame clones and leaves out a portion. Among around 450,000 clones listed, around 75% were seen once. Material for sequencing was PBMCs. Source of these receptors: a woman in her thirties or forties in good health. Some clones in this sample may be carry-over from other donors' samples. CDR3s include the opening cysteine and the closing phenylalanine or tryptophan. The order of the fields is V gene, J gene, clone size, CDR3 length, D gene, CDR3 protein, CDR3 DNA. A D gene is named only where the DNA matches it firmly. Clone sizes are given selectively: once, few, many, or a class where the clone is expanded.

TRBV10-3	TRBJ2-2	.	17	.	CAISESGDREGTGELFF	TGTGCCATCAGTGAGTCAGGCGACAGGGAGGGCACCGGGGAGCTGTTTTTT
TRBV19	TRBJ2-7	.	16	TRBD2	CASSIGQLAGSYEQYF	TGTGCCAGTAGTATAGGCCAACTAGCGGGATCCTACGAGCAGTACTTC
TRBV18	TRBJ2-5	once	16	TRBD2	CASSPPGLAFAETQYF	TGTGCCAGCTCACCTCCGGGACTAGCTTTTGCAGAGACCCAGTACTTC
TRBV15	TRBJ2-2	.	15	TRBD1	CATTPGQGDGGELFF	TGTGCCACCACCCCGGGACAGGGGGATGGCGGGGAGCTGTTTTTT
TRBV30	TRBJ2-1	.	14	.	CAWRLGTYGNEQFF	TGTGCCTGGAGGTTGGGGACTTACGGGAATGAGCAGTTCTTC
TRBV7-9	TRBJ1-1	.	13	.	CASSLLAGGEAFF	TGTGCCAGCAGCTTACTCGCGGGAGGCGAAGCTTTCTTT
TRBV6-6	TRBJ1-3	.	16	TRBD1	CASSHEGQGRRNTIYF	TGTGCCAGCAGTCACGAGGGACAGGGCCGGAGAAACACCATATATTTT
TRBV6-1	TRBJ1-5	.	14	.	CASSARDSNQPQHF	TGTGCCAGCAGTGCACGAGATAGCAATCAGCCCCAGCATTTT
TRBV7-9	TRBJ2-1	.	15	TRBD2	CASSFRTSGHNEQFF	TGTGCCAGCAGCTTTAGGACTAGCGGGCACAATGAGCAGTTCTTC
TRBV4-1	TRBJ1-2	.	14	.	CASSPDTAIYGYTF	TGCGCCAGCAGCCCGGACACGGCTATCTATGGCTACACCTTC
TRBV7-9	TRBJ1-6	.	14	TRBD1	CASSDRDSYSPLHF	TGTGCCAGCAGTGACCGGGACAGTTATTCACCCCTCCACTTT
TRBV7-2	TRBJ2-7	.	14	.	CASSLGQISHEQYF	TGTGCCAGCAGCTTAGGTCAGATCTCCCACGAGCAGTACTTC
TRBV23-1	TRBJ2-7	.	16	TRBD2	CASSQLLAGHQSGQYF	TGCGCCAGCAGTCAATTACTAGCGGGACACCAATCGGGACAGTACTTC
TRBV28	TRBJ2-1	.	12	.	CASSFGEQEQFF	TGTGCCAGCAGTTTCGGGGAGCAAGAGCAGTTCTTC
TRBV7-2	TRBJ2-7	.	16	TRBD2	CASSLGGGRARYEQYF	TGTGCCAGCAGCTTAGGAGGCGGGAGGGCCCGGTACGAGCAGTACTTC
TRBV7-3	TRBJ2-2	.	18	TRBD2	CASSLRASGGANTGELFF	TGTGCCAGCAGCTTAAGGGCTAGCGGAGGCGCGAACACCGGGGAGCTGTTTTTT
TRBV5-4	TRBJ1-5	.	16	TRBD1	CASSWGTGNGNQPQHF	TGTGCCAGCAGCTGGGGGACAGGGAATGGCAATCAGCCCCAGCATTTT
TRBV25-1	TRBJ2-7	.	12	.	CASSERGREQYF	TGTGCCAGCAGTGAGCGGGGGCGGGAGCAGTACTTC
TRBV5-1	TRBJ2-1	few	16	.	CASSLAPAGRSNEQFF	TGCGCCAGCAGCTTGGCTCCTGCGGGACGGAGTAATGAGCAGTTCTTC
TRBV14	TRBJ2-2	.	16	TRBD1	CASRGTASLNTGELFF	TGTGCCAGCAGGGGGACAGCCTCACTGAACACCGGGGAGCTGTTTTTT
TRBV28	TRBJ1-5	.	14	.	CASSFRRRGQPQHF	TGTGCCAGCAGTTTCCGTCGCCGGGGTCAGCCCCAGCATTTT
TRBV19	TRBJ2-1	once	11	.	CASSRGGTPIF	TGTGCCAGCAGCAGGGGCGGAACTCCAATCTTC
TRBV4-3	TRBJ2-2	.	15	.	CASSQDPAGGGELFF	TGCGCCAGCAGCCAAGATCCGGCTGGCGGGGGGGAGCTGTTTTTT
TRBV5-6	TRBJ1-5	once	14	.	CASSLGTADTPQHF	TGTGCCAGCAGCTTGGGGACAGCCGACACGCCCCAGCATTTT
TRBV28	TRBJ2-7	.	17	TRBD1	CASSLYFRQGRSYEQYF	TGTGCCAGCAGTTTATACTTTCGACAGGGTCGATCCTACGAGCAGTACTTC
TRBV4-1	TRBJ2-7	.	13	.	CASSRRGSYEQYF	TGCGCCAGCAGCCGCAGGGGCTCCTACGAGCAGTACTTC
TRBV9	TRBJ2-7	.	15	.	CASSVASQDWGEQYF	TGTGCCAGCAGCGTAGCTTCCCAGGACTGGGGCGAGCAGTACTTC